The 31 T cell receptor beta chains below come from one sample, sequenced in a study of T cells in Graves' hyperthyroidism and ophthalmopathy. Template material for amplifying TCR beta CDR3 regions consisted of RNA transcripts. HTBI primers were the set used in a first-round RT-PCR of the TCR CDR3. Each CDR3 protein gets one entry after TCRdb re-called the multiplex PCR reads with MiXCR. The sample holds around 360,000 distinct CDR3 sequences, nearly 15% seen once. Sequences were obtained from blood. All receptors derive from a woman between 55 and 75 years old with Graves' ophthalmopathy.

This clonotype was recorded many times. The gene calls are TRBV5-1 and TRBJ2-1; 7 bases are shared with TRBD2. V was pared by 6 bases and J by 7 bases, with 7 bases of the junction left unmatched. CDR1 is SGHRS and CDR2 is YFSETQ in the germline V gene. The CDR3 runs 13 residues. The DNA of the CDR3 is TGCGCCAGCAATGATGTCGGGGGGAATGAGCAGTTCTTC. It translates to CASNDVGGNEQFF.

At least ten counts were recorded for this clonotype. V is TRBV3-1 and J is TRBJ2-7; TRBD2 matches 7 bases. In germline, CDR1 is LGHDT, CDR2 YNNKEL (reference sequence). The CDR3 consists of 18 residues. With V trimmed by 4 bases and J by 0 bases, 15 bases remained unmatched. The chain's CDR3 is CASSLGLEGSGTSYEQYF. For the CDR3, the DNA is TGTGCCAGCAGCCTAGGCCTAGAGGGCAGCGGGACCTCCTACGAGCAGTACTTC.

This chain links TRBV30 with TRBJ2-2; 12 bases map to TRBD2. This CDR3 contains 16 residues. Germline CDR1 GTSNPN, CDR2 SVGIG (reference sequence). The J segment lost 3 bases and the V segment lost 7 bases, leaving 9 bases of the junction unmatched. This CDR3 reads CALDSSGRAYTGELFF. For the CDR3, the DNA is TGTGCCTTAGACTCTAGCGGGAGGGCCTACACCGGGGAGCTGTTTTTT.

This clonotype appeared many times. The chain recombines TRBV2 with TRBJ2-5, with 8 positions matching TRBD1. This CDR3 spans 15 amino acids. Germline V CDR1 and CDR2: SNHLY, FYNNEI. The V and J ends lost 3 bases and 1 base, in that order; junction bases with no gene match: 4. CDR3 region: CASSDTGGFQETQYF. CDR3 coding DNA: TGTGCCAGCAGTGATACAGGGGGTTTCCAAGAGACCCAGTACTTC.

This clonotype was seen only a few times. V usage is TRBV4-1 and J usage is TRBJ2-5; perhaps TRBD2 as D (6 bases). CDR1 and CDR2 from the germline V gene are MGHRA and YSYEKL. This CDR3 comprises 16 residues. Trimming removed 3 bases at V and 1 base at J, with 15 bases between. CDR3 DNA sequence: TGCGCCAGCAGCCATCCCGGACCAGCGGGCCAAGAGACCCAGTACTTC. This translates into CASSHPGPAGQETQYF.

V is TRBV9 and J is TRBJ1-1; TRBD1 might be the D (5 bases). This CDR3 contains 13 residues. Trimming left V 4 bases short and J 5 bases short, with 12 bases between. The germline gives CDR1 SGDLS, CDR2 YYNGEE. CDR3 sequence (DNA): TGTGCCAGCAGCTCAGCTAGGGGTACTGAAGCTTTCTTT. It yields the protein CASSSARGTEAFF.

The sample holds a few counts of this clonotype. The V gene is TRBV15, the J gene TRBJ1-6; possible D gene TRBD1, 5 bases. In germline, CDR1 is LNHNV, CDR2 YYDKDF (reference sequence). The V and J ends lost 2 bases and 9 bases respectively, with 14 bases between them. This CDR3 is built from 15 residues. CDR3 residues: CATSRPTGGSSPLHF. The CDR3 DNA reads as TGTGCCACCAGCAGACCGACGGGGGGGAGTTCACCCCTCCACTTT.

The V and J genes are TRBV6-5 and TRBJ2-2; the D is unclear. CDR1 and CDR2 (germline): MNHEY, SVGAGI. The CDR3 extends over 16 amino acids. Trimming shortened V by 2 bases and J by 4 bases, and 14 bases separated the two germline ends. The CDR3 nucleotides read TGTGCCAGCAGTTACCAGAAAGGGCCCGCCACCGGGGAGCTGTTTTTT. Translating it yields CASSYQKGPATGELFF.

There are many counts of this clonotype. CDR3 loop: CASSTDRPYSPLHF. The CDR3 bases are TGTGCCAGCAGTACGGACAGGCCGTATTCACCCCTCCACTTT. The chain combines TRBV2 with TRBJ1-6; 7 nucleotides align to TRBD1. V lost 5 bases to trimming and J lost 8 bases; unmatched junction nucleotides: 6. This CDR3 contains 14 residues. Germline loops: CDR1 SNHLY, CDR2 FYNNEI.

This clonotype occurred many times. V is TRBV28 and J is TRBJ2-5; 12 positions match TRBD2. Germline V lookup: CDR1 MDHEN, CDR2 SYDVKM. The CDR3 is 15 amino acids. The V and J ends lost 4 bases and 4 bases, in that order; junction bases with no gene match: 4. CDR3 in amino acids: CASSSQLAGGETQYF. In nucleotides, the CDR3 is TGTGCCAGCAGTTCCCAACTAGCGGGAGGAGAGACCCAGTACTTC.

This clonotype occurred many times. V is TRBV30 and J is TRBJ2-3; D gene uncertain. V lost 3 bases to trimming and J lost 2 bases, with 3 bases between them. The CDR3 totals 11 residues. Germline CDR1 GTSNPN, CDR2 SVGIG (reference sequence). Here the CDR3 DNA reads TGTGCCTGGAGAGTCACAGATACGCAGTATTTT. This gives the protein CAWRVTDTQYF.

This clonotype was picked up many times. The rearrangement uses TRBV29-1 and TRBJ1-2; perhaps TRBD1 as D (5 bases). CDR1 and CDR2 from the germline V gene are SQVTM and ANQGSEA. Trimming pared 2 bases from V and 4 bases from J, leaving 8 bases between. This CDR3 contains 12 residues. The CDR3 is CSVEQGAYGYTF. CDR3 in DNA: TGCAGCGTTGAACAGGGAGCCTATGGCTACACCTTC.

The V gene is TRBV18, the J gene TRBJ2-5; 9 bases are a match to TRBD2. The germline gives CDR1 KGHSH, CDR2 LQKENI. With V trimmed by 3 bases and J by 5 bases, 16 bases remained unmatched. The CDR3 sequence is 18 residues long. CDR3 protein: CASSPGLALRGYQETQYF. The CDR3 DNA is TGTGCCAGCTCACCGGGACTAGCTCTCCGGGGGTATCAGGAGACCCAGTACTTC. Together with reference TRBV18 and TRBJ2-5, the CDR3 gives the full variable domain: NAGVMQNPRHLVRRRGQEARLRCSPMKGHSHVYWYRQLPEEGLKFMVYLQKENIIDESGMPKERFSAEFPKEGPSILRIQQVVRGDSAAYFCASSPGLALRGYQETQYFGPGTRLLVL.

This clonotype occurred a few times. CDR3 in amino acids: CASSSGAGAADTQYF. Written as DNA, the CDR3 is TGCGCCAGCAGCTCTGGGGCGGGAGCAGCAGATACGCAGTATTTT. The chain recombines TRBV5-1 with TRBJ2-3, with 7 bases aligning to TRBD2. The CDR3 loop spans 15 amino acids. The germline V gene encodes CDR1 SGHRS and CDR2 YFSETQ. The ends lost 3 bases at V and 4 bases at J; junction bases unmatched: 8. Full variable domain (missing parts from reference TRBV5-1 and TRBJ2-3): KAGVTQTPRYLIKTRGQQVTLSCSPISGHRSVSWYQQTPGQGLQFLFEYFSETQRNKGNFPGRFSGRQFSNSRSEMNVSTLELGDSALYLCASSSGAGAADTQYFGPGTRLTVL.

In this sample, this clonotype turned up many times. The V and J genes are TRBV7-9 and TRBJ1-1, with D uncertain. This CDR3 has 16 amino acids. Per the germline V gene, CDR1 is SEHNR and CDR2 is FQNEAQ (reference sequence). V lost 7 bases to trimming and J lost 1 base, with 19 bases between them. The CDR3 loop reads CASTYRGGFSNTEAFF. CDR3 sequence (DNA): TGTGCCAGCACCTATCGGGGAGGATTCTCGAACACTGAAGCTTTCTTT.

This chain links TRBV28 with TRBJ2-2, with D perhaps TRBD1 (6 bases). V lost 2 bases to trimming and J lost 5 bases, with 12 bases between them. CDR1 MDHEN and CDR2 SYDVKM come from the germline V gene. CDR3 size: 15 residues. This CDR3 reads CASSLMGADTGELFF. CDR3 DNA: TGTGCCAGCAGTTTAATGGGGGCGGATACCGGGGAGCTGTTTTTT.

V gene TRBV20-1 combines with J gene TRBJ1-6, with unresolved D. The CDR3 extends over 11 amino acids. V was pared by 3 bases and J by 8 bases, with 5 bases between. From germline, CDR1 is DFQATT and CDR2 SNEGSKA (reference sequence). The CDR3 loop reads CSARADSPLHF. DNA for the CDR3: TGCAGTGCTAGGGCGGATTCACCCCTCCACTTT.

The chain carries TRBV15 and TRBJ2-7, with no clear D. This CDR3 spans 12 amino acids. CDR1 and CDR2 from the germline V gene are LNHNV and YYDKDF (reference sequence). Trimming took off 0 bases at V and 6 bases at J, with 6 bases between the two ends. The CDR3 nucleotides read TGTGCCACCAGCAGAGACAGGTTCGAGCAGTACTTC. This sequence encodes CATSRDRFEQYF.

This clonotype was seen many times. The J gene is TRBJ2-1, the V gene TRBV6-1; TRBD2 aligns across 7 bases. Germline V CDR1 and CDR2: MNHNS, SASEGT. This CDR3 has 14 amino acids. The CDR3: CAIPGGSSYNEQFF. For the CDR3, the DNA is TGTGCGATACCTGGCGGGAGCTCCTACAATGAGCAGTTCTTC.

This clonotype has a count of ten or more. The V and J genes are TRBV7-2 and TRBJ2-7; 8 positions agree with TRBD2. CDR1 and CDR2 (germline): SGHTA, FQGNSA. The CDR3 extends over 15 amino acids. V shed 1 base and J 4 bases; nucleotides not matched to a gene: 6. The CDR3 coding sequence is TGTGCCAGCAGCTTAGTTGGCGGGAGGTTATACGAGCAGTACTTC. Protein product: CASSLVGGRLYEQYF. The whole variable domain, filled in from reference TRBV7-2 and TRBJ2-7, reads GAGVSQSPSNKVTEKGKDVELRCDPISGHTALYWYRQSLGQGLEFLIYFQGNSAPDKSGLPSDRFSAERTGGSVSTLTIQRTQQEDSAVYLCASSLVGGRLYEQYFGPGTRLTVT.

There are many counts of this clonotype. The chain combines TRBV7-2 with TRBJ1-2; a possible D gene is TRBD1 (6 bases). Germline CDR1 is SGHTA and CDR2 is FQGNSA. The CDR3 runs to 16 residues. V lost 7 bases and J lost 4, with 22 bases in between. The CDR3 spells CASTNRTGRGIYGYTF. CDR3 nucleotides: TGTGCCAGCACCAATCGCACGGGCAGGGGAATCTATGGCTACACCTTC.

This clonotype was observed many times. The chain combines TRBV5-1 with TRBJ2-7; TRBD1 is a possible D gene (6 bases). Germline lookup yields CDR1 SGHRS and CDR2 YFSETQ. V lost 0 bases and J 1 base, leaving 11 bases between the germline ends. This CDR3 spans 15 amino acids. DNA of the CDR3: TGCGCCAGCAGCTTGGTGTCGGACAGTTCCTACGAGCAGTACTTC. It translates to CASSLVSDSSYEQYF.

The CDR3 DNA follows: TGTGCCAGCGGTTCTCGGACAGGTGGCGTGTCCCAGCATTTT. Translating gives CASGSRTGGVSQHF. The chain recombines TRBV28 with TRBJ1-5; 7 bases line up with TRBD1. V lost 8 bases, J lost 11 bases, and 15 bases stayed unmatched. The germline V gene encodes CDR1 MDHEN and CDR2 SYDVKM. The CDR3 loop spans 14 amino acids.

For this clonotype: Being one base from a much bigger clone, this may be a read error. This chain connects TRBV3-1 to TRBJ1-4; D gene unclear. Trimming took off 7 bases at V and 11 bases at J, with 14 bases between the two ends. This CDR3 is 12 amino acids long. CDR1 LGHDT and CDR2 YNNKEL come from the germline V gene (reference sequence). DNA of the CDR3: TGTGCCAGCAACCCACGGGGAGGGAAACTGTTTTTT. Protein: CASNPRGGKLFF.

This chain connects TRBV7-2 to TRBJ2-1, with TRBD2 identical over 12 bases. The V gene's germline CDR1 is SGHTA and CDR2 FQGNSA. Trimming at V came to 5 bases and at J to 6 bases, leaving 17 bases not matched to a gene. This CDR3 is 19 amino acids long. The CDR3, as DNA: TGTGCCAGCAGCCCATACCTAAGACTAGCGGGAGTATATAGCAATGAGCAGTTCTTC. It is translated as CASSPYLRLAGVYSNEQFF.

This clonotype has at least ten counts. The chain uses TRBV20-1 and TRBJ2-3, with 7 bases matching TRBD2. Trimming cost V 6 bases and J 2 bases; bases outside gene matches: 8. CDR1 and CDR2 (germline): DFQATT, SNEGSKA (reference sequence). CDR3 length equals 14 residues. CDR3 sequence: CSARLSGTTDTQYF. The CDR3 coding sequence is TGCAGTGCGAGGCTGAGCGGGACCACAGATACGCAGTATTTT.

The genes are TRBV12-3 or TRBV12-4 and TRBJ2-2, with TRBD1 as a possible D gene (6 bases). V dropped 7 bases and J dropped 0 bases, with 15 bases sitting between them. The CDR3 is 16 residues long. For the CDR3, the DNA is TGTGCCAGCACTATCAATGGGGGCACGAACACCGGGGAGCTGTTTTTT. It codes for CASTINGGTNTGELFF.

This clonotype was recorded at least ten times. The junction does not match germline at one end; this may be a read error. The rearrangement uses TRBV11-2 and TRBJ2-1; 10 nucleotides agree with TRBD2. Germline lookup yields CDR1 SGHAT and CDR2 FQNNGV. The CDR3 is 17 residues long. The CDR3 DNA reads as TGTGCCAGCAGCTTCGATCTAGCGGGGGACTCCTACAATGGGCAGTTCTTC. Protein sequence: CASSFDLAGDSYNGQFF. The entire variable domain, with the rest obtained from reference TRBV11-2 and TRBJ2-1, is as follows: EAGVAQSPRYKIIEKRQSVAFWCNPISGHATLYWYQQILGQGPKLLIQFQNNGVVDDSQLPKDRFSAERLKGVDSTLKIQPAKLEDSAVYLCASSFDLAGDSYNGQFFGPGTRLTVL.

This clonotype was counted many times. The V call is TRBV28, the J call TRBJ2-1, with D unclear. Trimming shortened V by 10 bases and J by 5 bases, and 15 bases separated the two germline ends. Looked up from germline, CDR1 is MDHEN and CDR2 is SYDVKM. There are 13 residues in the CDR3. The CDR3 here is CATSSQTNNEQFF. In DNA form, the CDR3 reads TGTGCCACCAGCTCACAAACAAACAATGAGCAGTTCTTC.

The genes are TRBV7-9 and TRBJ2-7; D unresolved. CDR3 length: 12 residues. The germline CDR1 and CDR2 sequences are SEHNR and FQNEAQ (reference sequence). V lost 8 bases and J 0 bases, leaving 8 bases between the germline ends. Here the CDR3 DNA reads TGTGCCAGCGCGGAGAGCTCCTACGAGCAGTACTTC. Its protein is CASAESSYEQYF.

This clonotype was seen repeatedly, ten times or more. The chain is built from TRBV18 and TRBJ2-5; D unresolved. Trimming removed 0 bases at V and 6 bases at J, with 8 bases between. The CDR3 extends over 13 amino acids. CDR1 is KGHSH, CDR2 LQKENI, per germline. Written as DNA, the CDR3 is TGTGCCAGCTCACCACCTCCGCAGCAGACCCAGTACTTC. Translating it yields CASSPPPQQTQYF.